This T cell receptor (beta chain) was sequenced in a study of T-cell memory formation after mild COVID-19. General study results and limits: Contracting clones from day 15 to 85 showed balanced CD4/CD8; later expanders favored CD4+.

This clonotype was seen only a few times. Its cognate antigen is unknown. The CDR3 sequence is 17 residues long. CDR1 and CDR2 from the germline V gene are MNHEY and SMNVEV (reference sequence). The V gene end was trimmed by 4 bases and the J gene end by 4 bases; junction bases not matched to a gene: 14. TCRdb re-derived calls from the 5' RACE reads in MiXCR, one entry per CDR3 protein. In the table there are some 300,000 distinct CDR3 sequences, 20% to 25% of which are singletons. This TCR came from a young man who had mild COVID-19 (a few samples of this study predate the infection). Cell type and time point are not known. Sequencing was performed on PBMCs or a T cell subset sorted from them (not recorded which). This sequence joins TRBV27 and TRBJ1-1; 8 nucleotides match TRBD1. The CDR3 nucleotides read TGTGCCAGCAGTTCCCGGACAGGGAGGGACCTGGGCACTGAAGCTTTCTTT. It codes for CASSSRTGRDLGTEAFF.